Following are 21 T cell receptor beta chains from one sample sequenced in a study of blood T cell repertoires in COVID-19. TCRdb's table, derived via immunoSEQ multiplex PCR, lists solely in-frame clones and lacks some. The sample carries some 250,000 clones, about 86% recorded once. The sequenced sample consisted of peripheral blood. These TCRs come from a man aged 25-45 years with active or convalescent COVID-19.

The CDR3 DNA follows: TGTGCCAGCAGCCGTGGGCAGGCTCAAGAGCCCCAGCATTTT. Translated, it gives CASSRGQAQEPQHF. The gene calls are TRBV3-1 (or the pseudogene TRBV3-2) and TRBJ1-5; D gene ambiguous. The V gene lost 4 bases and the J gene lost 8 bases, with 15 bases spanning the gap. The V gene's germline CDR1 is LGHDT and CDR2 YNNKEL (reference sequence). The CDR3 runs 14 residues.

The chain uses TRBV11-2 and TRBJ2-1; 10 nucleotides line up with TRBD2. V trimming: 3 bases; J trimming: 7 bases; junction bases outside the gene matches: 6. The CDR3 runs to 15 residues. CDR1 and CDR2 (germline): SGHAT, FQNNGV. The CDR3 loop is CASSFSSGGGNEQFF. In nucleotides, the CDR3 is TGTGCCAGCAGCTTTTCCAGCGGGGGGGGTAATGAGCAGTTCTTC.

V and J are TRBV2 and TRBJ1-5; no reliable D call. CDR1 and CDR2 from the germline V gene are SNHLY and FYNNEI. V lost 1 base and J lost 2, with 6 bases in between. The CDR3 sequence is 14 residues long. This chain's CDR3 is CASSEGRGNQPQHF. The CDR3 nucleotides are TGTGCCAGCAGTGAAGGACGGGGCAATCAGCCCCAGCATTTT.

This chain links TRBV7-2 with TRBJ2-4; D is possibly TRBD1 (6 bases). CDR1 is SGHTA, CDR2 FQGNSA, per germline. The CDR3 covers 15 residues. V was cut by 5 bases and J by 1 base, with 12 bases left in between. DNA of the CDR3: TGTGCCAGCAGCACAGGGATAATGGCCAAAAACATTCAGTACTTC. This encodes CASSTGIMAKNIQYF.

The chain links TRBV5-1 to TRBJ1-4; D may be TRBD1 (5 bases). The germline V gene has CDR1 SGHRS and CDR2 YFSETQ. CDR3 length: 15 residues. V lost 1 base to trimming and J lost 5 bases, with 12 bases between them. The CDR3 DNA reads as TGCGCCAGCAGCTTGTATCAGGGAAAAAATGAAAAACTGTTTTTT. Translated: CASSLYQGKNEKLFF.

This chain joins TRBV6-1 and TRBJ2-7, with D possibly TRBD1 on 6 matching bases. The CDR3 spans 16 residues. V was shortened by 2 bases and J by 4 bases, with 18 bases between the two germline ends. The germline V gene encodes CDR1 MNHNS and CDR2 SASEGT. Here the CDR3 reads CASSERDIPAPYEQYF. In DNA, the CDR3 is TGTGCCAGCAGTGAACGGGACATCCCAGCCCCATACGAGCAGTACTTC.

V gene TRBV11-3 combines with J gene TRBJ2-7; D perhaps matches TRBD2 (5 bases). Trimming took 0 bases from V and 9 from J, leaving 9 bases between them. Looked up from germline, CDR1 is SGHNT and CDR2 is YENEEA. CDR3 size: 12 residues. The CDR3: CASSLDGVRQYF. As DNA, the CDR3 is TGTGCCAGCAGCTTAGACGGGGTGAGGCAGTACTTC.

The table lists this clone with a count of one. The chain has TRBV4-3 and TRBJ2-4; tentative D call: TRBD2 (6 bases). The CDR3 covers 15 residues. Germline values: CDR1 LGHNA, CDR2 YSLEER. Trimming took off 1 base at V and 8 bases at J, with 15 bases between the two ends. DNA for the CDR3: TGCGCCAGCAGCCAAGTAGGCGGGCCGGGGGACATTCAGTACTTC. Encoded protein: CASSQVGGPGDIQYF.

The chain uses TRBV16 and TRBJ2-2; 7 nucleotides align to TRBD2. Losses at the gene ends were 5 bases for V and 5 bases for J; bases not matched to a gene: 2. Germline CDR1 reads KGHSY; CDR2 reads FQNENV. The CDR3 loop spans 13 amino acids. CDR3 region: CASSDGGTGELFF. The CDR3 bases are TGTGCCAGCAGCGACGGGGGGACCGGGGAGCTGTTTTTT.

This clone was detected only once. This chain connects TRBV5-1 to TRBJ2-5; D not certain. The V end lost 4 bases, the J end lost 0 bases, and 4 bases lay between the germline ends. The CDR3 is 12 amino acids. In germline, CDR1 is SGHRS, CDR2 YFSETQ. CDR3 sequence (DNA): TGCGCCAGCAGCGAGTACCAAGAGACCCAGTACTTC. Its protein product is CASSEYQETQYF.

V is TRBV5-4 and J is TRBJ2-7; no clear D. The germline V and J ends were trimmed by 1 base and 3 bases, with 8 bases remaining between them. The CDR3 consists of 13 residues. Germline V CDR1 and CDR2: SGHNT, YYREEE (reference sequence). As DNA, the CDR3 is TGTGCCAGCAGCTTGCAGAATAACTACGAGCAGTACTTC. Amino acid sequence: CASSLQNNYEQYF.

This clone was counted between two and nine times. This rearrangement joins TRBV25-1 to TRBJ1-1, with a weak D call TRBD1 (6 bases). The germline gives CDR1 MGHDK, CDR2 SYGVNS. V lost 6 bases, J lost 7 bases, and 18 bases lay in between. The CDR3 loop spans 14 amino acids. CDR3 DNA: TGTGCCAGCAGCGAGGGGGGGGCCCTACATGAAGCTTTCTTT. Residues: CASSEGGALHEAFF.

The chain has TRBV21-1 and TRBJ2-7; TRBD2, the D gene given by the table, was not confirmed from the DNA. TRBV21-1 has pseudogene status. The CDR3 totals 19 residues. CDR3 nucleotides: TGTGCCAGCAGCAAAGCGTTCCCCTTTAGCGGGGGGGACCTCTACGAGCAGTACTTC. This gives the protein CASSKAFPFSGGDLYEQYF.

This clone has just one count. This chain connects TRBV5-1 to TRBJ2-7; D gene uncertain. Germline CDR1 reads SGHRS; CDR2 reads YFSETQ. This CDR3 has 14 residues. Trimming stripped 3 bases from V and 2 bases from J, with 12 bases between. CDR3 bases: TGCGCCAGCAGCTGGGCAGCCCTAACCTACGAGCAGTACTTC. Its protein product is CASSWAALTYEQYF.

In the case of this clone: Other DNA sequences from this sample encode an identical CDR3 as well. The chain employs TRBV19 and TRBJ1-1; D gene uncertain. Germline CDR1 is LNHDA and CDR2 is SQIVND (reference sequence). The CDR3 totals 11 residues. Deletions cut 6 bases from V and 2 bases from J, with 4 bases between. The CDR3 spells CASSLNTEAFF. CDR3 nucleotides: TGTGCCAGTAGCTTAAACACTGAAGCTTTCTTT. The variable domain in full, completed from reference TRBV19 and TRBJ1-1, reads DGGITQSPKYLFRKEGQNVTLSCEQNLNHDAMYWYRQDPGQGLRLIYYSQIVNDFQKGDIAEGYSVSREKKESFPLTVTSAQKNPTAFYLCASSLNTEAFFGQGTRLTVV.

This clone has just a few counts. The rearrangement uses TRBV27 and TRBJ1-2, with D possibly matching TRBD1 (5 bases). The CDR3 consists of 14 residues. Germline lookup yields CDR1 MNHEY and CDR2 SMNVEV (reference sequence). V lost 4 bases to trimming and J lost 4 bases, with 13 bases between them. CDR3 in amino acids: CASSSSQGLYGYTF. The CDR3 DNA follows: TGTGCCAGCAGTTCGTCCCAGGGACTCTATGGCTACACCTTC.

This clone was seen just once. The genes are TRBV6-5 and TRBJ2-7; possibly TRBD2 for D (6 bases). The CDR3 covers 12 residues. The ends were cut back, 7 bases at V and 3 bases at J, with 10 bases in the middle. The V gene's germline CDR1 is MNHEY and CDR2 SVGAGI. CDR3 in amino acids: CASTMDYYEQYF. The CDR3 DNA is TGTGCCAGCACTATGGACTACTACGAGCAGTACTTC.

The J gene is TRBJ1-1, the V gene TRBV11-2; TRBD1 matches at 7 bases. This CDR3 has 17 amino acids. V shed 5 bases, J shed 0 bases, and the junction held 12 bases outside the gene matches. Germline V gene data show CDR1 as SGHAT and CDR2 as FQNNGV. CDR3: CASSPDRDITMNTEAFF. For the CDR3, the DNA is TGTGCCAGCAGCCCCGACAGGGATATTACTATGAACACTGAAGCTTTCTTT.

V usage is TRBV6-2 or TRBV6-3 and J usage is TRBJ2-6, with 7 bases aligning to TRBD1. V shed 6 bases, J shed 0 bases, and the junction held 14 bases outside the gene matches. Germline V gives CDR1 MNHEY, CDR2 SVGEGT. The CDR3 sequence is 19 residues long. The CDR3 region has the DNA TGTGCCAGCAGCCCCACTCCCGACAGGGTCCTCTCTGGGGCCAACGTCCTGACTTTC. Protein: CASSPTPDRVLSGANVLTF.

This clone was seen a single time. CDR3 sequence: CASRIGAGGTDTQYF. CDR3 DNA sequence: TGTGCCAGCCGTATAGGGGCGGGGGGAACAGATACGCAGTATTTT. The chain combines TRBV19 with TRBJ2-3, with 8 nucleotides matching TRBD2. V lost 9 bases and J lost 3; bases outside the gene matches: 11. The CDR3 is made up of 15 amino acids. Germline V gives CDR1 LNHDA, CDR2 SQIVND (reference sequence).

As for this clone: This sample also contains other DNA sequences that code for the same CDR3. This chain joins TRBV9 and TRBJ1-2, with D possibly matching TRBD1 (5 bases). Trimming removed 0 bases from V and 4 bases from J, with 10 bases in between. Germline CDR1 is SGDLS and CDR2 is YYNGEE. CDR3 length: 14 residues. Written as DNA, the CDR3 is TGTGCCAGCAGCGTAGGGGGAGGGGCCTATGGCTACACCTTC. Translated, it gives CASSVGGGAYGYTF.